The rows below give T cell receptor beta chains drawn from one sample of a study of blood T cells in healthy people across ages. Via MiXCR, TCRdb re-called the 5' RACE reads, giving one row per CDR3 protein. The sample carries 650,000 to 1,000,000 distinct CDR3 sequences, 35% to 40% recorded once. Sequenced sample: blood. The origin of the receptors is a man in his late teens or twenties in good health. CDR3s include the opening cysteine and the closing phenylalanine or tryptophan. Each record gives: V gene, J gene, clone size, CDR3 protein. Clone size, where shown, is once, few, many, or a class for clones that have expanded.

TRBV7-2	TRBJ1-1	-	CASSFGVKNTEAFF
TRBV12-3/TRBV12-4	TRBJ1-2	-	CASSVYRGRNYGYTF
TRBV20-1	TRBJ2-1	few	CSAAPGLGLVHEQFF
TRBV29-1	TRBJ2-3	many	CSTEASTDTQYF
TRBV4-3	TRBJ1-5	-	CASSQDQGLQPQHF
TRBV5-1	TRBJ2-2	-	CASSWVGQNTGELFF
TRBV9	TRBJ2-2	-	CASSATGGAGELFF
TRBV14	TRBJ1-6	-	CASSRGPSNSPLHF
TRBV7-2	TRBJ2-1	few	CASRTMPGDHNEQFF
TRBV20-1	TRBJ2-2	-	CSASGQGPYTGELFF